What follows are 6 T cell receptor beta chains derived from one specimen sequenced in a study of T cells in Graves' hyperthyroidism and ophthalmopathy (dated by TCRdb to the late 2010s). To prepare the library, multiplex PCR was applied. Sequenced on an Illumina HiSeq 2000. TCR beta CDR3 regions were amplified from RNA transcripts. A first-round RT-PCR of the TCR CDR3 used the HTBI primer set with the Qiagen OneStep RT-PCR kit. TCRdb passed the public sequencing reads through fastp at Q25 and MiXCR, retaining productive beta sequences. All rows with the same CDR3 protein become a single entry with the most common DNA and genes. The sample table lists about 380,000 distinct CDR3 sequences, about 18% of them with a count of one. The top ten constitute 40% of the sample. Source material: blood. The receptor set was obtained from a man between 18 and 29 years old with Graves' ophthalmopathy.

This clonotype was counted many times. The chain carries TRBV5-8 and TRBJ1-2; 7 bases match TRBD1. Germline CDR1 SGHTS, CDR2 YDEGEE. V was pared by 4 bases and J by 1 base, with 10 bases of the junction left unmatched. The CDR3 totals 16 residues. This chain's CDR3 is CASSPRLGQVNYGYTF. DNA of the CDR3: TGTGCCAGCAGCCCCCGCCTCGGACAGGTTAACTATGGCTACACCTTC.

The chain uses TRBV7-8 and TRBJ2-7; D is perhaps TRBD1 or TRBD2 (9 bases each). The CDR3 is 17 residues long. V was trimmed by 5 bases and J by 2 bases, leaving 22 bases between them. CDR1 SGHVS and CDR2 FQNEAQ come from the germline V gene. The CDR3 DNA is TGTGCCAGCAGCGACAGGGGGGAGGCTAGCGGGACCTACGAGCAGTACTTC. This gives the protein CASSDRGEASGTYEQYF.

This clonotype was counted ten times or more. This chain uses TRBV6-2 or TRBV6-3 with TRBJ2-1; unclear D gene. Per germline, CDR1 MNHEY and CDR2 SVGEGT. The length of the CDR3 is 15 residues. V lost 8 bases to trimming and J lost 3 bases, with 17 bases between them. CDR3 protein: CASLDNIENYNEQFF. The CDR3 nucleotides read TGTGCCAGCCTCGACAATATAGAGAACTACAATGAGCAGTTCTTC.

This clonotype was seen many times. J is TRBJ2-4 and V is TRBV20-1; 12 bases fit TRBD2. Germline CDR1 is DFQATT and CDR2 is SNEGSKA (reference sequence). The CDR3 runs to 18 residues. With V trimmed by 6 bases and J by 4 bases, 16 bases remained unmatched. CDR3 bases: TGCAGTGCCCGGATAGACCGACTAGCGGGGGCTCCTAAAAACATTCAGTACTTC. Protein: CSARIDRLAGAPKNIQYF.

The chain joins TRBV2 to TRBJ2-5; 8 bases fit TRBD2. This CDR3 has 16 amino acids. Germline CDR1 is SNHLY and CDR2 is FYNNEI. J was trimmed by 1 base and V by 7 bases; bases with no gene match: 11. The CDR3 coding sequence is TGTGCCAGCAAAGACCCGGGGGGGGATTTCCAAGAGACCCAGTACTTC. This codes for CASKDPGGDFQETQYF.

The chain joins TRBV5-8 to TRBJ1-3; 7 nucleotides line up with TRBD1. The CDR3 length is 16 residues. Trimming cost V 4 bases and J 0 bases; bases outside gene matches: 7. Germline lookup yields CDR1 SGHTS and CDR2 YDEGEE. In DNA, the CDR3 is TGTGCCAGCAGCCGGAACAGGGGAGCCTCTGGAAACACCATATATTTT. Translated, it gives CASSRNRGASGNTIYF.